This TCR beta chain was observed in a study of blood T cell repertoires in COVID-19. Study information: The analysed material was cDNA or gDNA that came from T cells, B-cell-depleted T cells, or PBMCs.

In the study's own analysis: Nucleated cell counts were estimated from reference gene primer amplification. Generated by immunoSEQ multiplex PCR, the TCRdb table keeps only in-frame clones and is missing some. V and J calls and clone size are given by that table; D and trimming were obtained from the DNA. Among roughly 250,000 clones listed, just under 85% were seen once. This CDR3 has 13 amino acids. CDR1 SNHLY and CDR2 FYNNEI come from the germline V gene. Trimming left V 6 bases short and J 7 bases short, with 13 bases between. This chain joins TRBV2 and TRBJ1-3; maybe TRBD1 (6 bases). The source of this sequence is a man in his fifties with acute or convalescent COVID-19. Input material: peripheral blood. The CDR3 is CASRDSLVNTIYF. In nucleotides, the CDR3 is TGTGCCAGCAGGGACAGTTTGGTGAACACCATATATTTT.